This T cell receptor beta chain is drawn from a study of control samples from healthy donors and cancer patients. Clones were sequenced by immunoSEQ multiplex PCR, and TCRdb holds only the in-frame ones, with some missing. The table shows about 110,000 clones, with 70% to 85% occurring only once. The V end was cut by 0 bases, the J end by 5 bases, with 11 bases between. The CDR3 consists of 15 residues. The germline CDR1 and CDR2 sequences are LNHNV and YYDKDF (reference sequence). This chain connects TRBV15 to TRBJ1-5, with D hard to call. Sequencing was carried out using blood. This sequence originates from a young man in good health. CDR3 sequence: CATSRDGRSDQPQHF. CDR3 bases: TGTGCCACCAGCAGAGATGGCAGGTCAGATCAGCCCCAGCATTTT.